This TCR beta chain was captured by sequencing in a study of breast tumors, draining lymph nodes, adjacent tissues. On this clonotype: As yet, its antigen is unknown. A read error is possible here, since a much larger clone lies one base away.

Axillary draining lymph nodes of breast cancer patients supplied the node samples. CDR1 and CDR2 from the germline V gene are GTSNPN and SVGIG (reference sequence). The CDR3 is made up of 13 amino acids. V was cut by 5 bases and J by 5 bases, with 13 bases left in between. TCRdb called the multiplex PCR reads again in MiXCR, with one record for every CDR3 protein. The sample contains 150,000 to 200,000 distinct CDR3 sequences, about 33% of which appear only once. Study conclusions and caveats: Tumor repertoires ranked between lymph nodes and nontumor tissue in diversity, with V and J gene preferences.

The receptor's source is a female donor with breast cancer. Some clones in this sample may be carry-over from other donors' samples. Material: axillary lymph node tissue. The chain combines TRBV30 with TRBJ1-5; TRBD1 might be the D (6 bases). CDR3 DNA: TGTGCCTGGGGTGATTCAGGGGATCAGCCCCAGCATTTT. As protein: CAWGDSGDQPQHF.